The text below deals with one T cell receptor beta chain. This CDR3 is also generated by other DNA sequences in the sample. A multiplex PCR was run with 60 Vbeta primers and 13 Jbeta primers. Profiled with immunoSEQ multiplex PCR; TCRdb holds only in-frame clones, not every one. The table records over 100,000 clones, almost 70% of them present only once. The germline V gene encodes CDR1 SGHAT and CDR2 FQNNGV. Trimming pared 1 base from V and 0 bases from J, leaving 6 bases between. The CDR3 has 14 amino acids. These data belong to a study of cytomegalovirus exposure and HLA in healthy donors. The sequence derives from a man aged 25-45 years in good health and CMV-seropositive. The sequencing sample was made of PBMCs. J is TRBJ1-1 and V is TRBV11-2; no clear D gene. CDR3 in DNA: TGTGCCAGCAGCTTAGGGCAGGTGAACACTGAAGCTTTCTTT. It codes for CASSLGQVNTEAFF. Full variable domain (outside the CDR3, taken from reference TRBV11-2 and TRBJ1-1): EAGVAQSPRYKIIEKRQSVAFWCNPISGHATLYWYQQILGQGPKLLIQFQNNGVVDDSQLPKDRFSAERLKGVDSTLKIQPAKLEDSAVYLCASSLGQVNTEAFFGQGTRLTVV.